Listed below are T cell receptor beta chains from one sample, sequenced in a study of metastatic and nonmetastatic thyroid tumors. TCRdb re-called the PCR reads through MiXCR. The sample holds more than 20,000 clones, around 13% seen once. Sequenced sample: blood. These receptors were obtained from a female donor with papillary thyroid cancer or a benign thyroid nodule (not recorded which). Some clones in this sample may be carry-over from other donors' samples. Both conserved end residues are part of each CDR3. Fields, in order: D gene, J gene, clone size, V gene, CDR3 DNA, CDR3 protein. D genes are given only for firm matches. A clone size is listed for some rows: how often the clone was seen (once, few, many), or a class if it is expanded.

TRBD2 TRBJ2-3 few TRBV28 TGTGCCAGCAGTTTATCGGCCCTAGCGGAAGATACTAGCACAGATACGCAGTATTTT CASSLSALAEDTSTDTQYF
TRBD1 TRBJ1-3 medium-sized TRBV20-1 TGCAGTGCTTACCCCCAGGGGGCGCGAGGAAACACCATATATTTT CSAYPQGARGNTIYF
TRBD1 TRBJ1-2 - TRBV5-5 TGTGCCAGCTTTTCATATGAAGGCAGGGGGCAAGGTGGCTACACCTTC CASFSYEGRGQGGYTF
- TRBJ2-7 many TRBV7-8 TGTGCCAGCAGCTTAGCCCAGCGGGAGCAGTACTTC CASSLAQREQYF
TRBD2 TRBJ2-1 - TRBV20-1 TGCAGTGCTAGAAAAAGCGGGAGAGCCCTCGCGGAGCAGTTCTTC CSARKSGRALAEQFF
- TRBJ1-1 few TRBV28 TGTGCCAGCAGTTTACAGGTAAACACTGAAGCTTTCTTT CASSLQVNTEAFF
- TRBJ2-1 many TRBV9 TGTGCCAGCAGCGCCTCCTACAATGAGCAGTTCTTC CASSASYNEQFF
- TRBJ2-4 many TRBV2 TGTGCCAGCAAGTTCTCCGAGGCCAAAAACATTCAGTACTTC CASKFSEAKNIQYF
TRBD1 TRBJ2-1 many TRBV9 TGTGCCAGCAGCGGCGGGACAGGGGGCTACAATGAGCAGTTCTTC CASSGGTGGYNEQFF
TRBD1 TRBJ1-1 many TRBV28 TGTGCCAGCAGTTATAACAGGGGAGTGGGCACTGAAGCTTTCTTT CASSYNRGVGTEAFF
- TRBJ2-2 - TRBV11-1 TGTGCCAGCAGCTTATTGGGCGCCCAAAACACCGGGGAGCTGTTTTTT CASSLLGAQNTGELFF
- TRBJ2-2 medium-sized TRBV20-1 TGCAGTGCTAGACCCTCCTTGCAGTCCCGGGAGCTGTTTTTT CSARPSLQSRELFF
- TRBJ2-2 - TRBV20-1 TGCAGTGCGCCCGTAGGGAGTATCACCGGGGAGCTGTTTTTT CSAPVGSITGELFF
TRBD1 TRBJ2-3 - TRBV18 TGTGCCAGCTCACCAAAGGGGAAGGGGGCAGCGAGCACAGATACGCAGTATTTT CASSPKGKGAASTDTQYF
- TRBJ2-5 many TRBV29-1 TGCAGCGTTGAAGCGGGAAGGAAGTACTTC CSVEAGRKYF
TRBD2 TRBJ2-1 many TRBV6-1 TGTGCCAGCACATCCGGGACTAGCGGGGCCATGGAGCAGTTCTTC CASTSGTSGAMEQFF
TRBD1 TRBJ2-7 medium-sized TRBV7-8 TGTGCCAGCAGCTTAGCCACAGGGGACAGTGCCTACGAGCAGTACTTC CASSLATGDSAYEQYF
TRBD2 TRBJ2-6 - TRBV11-3 TGTGCCAGCAGCTTATATCCGGGTTTAGCGGGAGGTCGCTCTGGGGCCAACGTCCTGACTTTC CASSLYPGLAGGRSGANVLTF
TRBD2 TRBJ2-7 many TRBV7-2 TGTGCCAGCACCCCGGGGGGATGGGAGCCCTCCTACGAGCAGTACTTC CASTPGGWEPSYEQYF
TRBD1 TRBJ2-7 few TRBV2 TGTGCCATCAGCCGAGACAGGGGTGTGGTTGACGAGCAGTACTTC CAISRDRGVVDEQYF
- TRBJ1-2 many TRBV20-1 TGCAGTGCTTCGCCGGGGGCGGGGGTCGGCTACACCTTC CSASPGAGVGYTF
TRBD1 TRBJ1-4 many TRBV3-1 TGTGCCAGCAGCCAACTACAGGGGGGAGGTGAAAAACTGTTTTTT CASSQLQGGGEKLFF
TRBD2 TRBJ2-7 medium-sized TRBV20-1 TGCAGTGCTTACCCGGGACTAGCGGGAGGAGTTCGCGAGCAGTACTTC CSAYPGLAGGVREQYF
TRBD2 TRBJ2-2 many TRBV11-2 TGTGCCAGCAGCTTAACTAGCGGGGCGAACACCGGGGAGCTGTTTTTT CASSLTSGANTGELFF
- TRBJ1-1 - TRBV5-1 TGCGCCAGCAGCTTGGACGGACCGGACTTCTCTGTAGCTTTCTTT CASSLDGPDFSVAFF
- TRBJ1-4 - TRBV5-1 TGCGCCAGCAGCTTGAGGCTAGGAGGGACAACTAATGAAAAACTGTTTTTT CASSLRLGGTTNEKLFF
TRBD1 TRBJ1-1 medium-sized TRBV4-1 TGCGCCAGCAGCCACGACAGGGCTGAAGCTTTCTTT CASSHDRAEAFF
- TRBJ1-2 many TRBV4-2 TGTGCCAGCAGCCAAGATATGTCGCAGGGCCGCTATGGCTACACCTTC CASSQDMSQGRYGYTF
- TRBJ2-3 few TRBV6-1 TGTGCCAGCATCCAGCGTTTAAGCACAGATACGCAGTATTTT CASIQRLSTDTQYF
TRBD1 TRBJ2-7 many TRBV28 TGTGCCAGCATTTGGACAGGCGGCGAGCAGTACTTC CASIWTGGEQYF
TRBD1 TRBJ1-2 many TRBV27 TGTGCCAGCAGTCGGGACAGGGGGAACTATGGCTACACCTTC CASSRDRGNYGYTF
- TRBJ1-2 many TRBV6-1 TGTGCCAGCAGTGACCGGGACACCTATGGCTACACCTTC CASSDRDTYGYTF
- TRBJ2-3 many TRBV15 TGTGCCACCCGGGACTTCACAGATACGCAGTATTTT CATRDFTDTQYF